This T cell receptor (beta chain) was retrieved from a study of beta chain features in type 1 diabetes. As for the study in general: Across the samples, 90 million to 120 million sorted cells were examined in total.

Of the isolated RNA, all was reverse transcribed, and so the sequenced material was expressed TCRB transcripts. Sequenced naive, central memory and regulatory T cell samples produced an average of approximately 3.5 million reads. This table comes from immunoSEQ multiplex PCR, and its TCRdb copy is limited to in-frame clones, with some not included. The sample includes about 900,000 clones, roughly a sixth of them seen just once. This clone was seen a few times. Every participating donor gave one draw, a heparinised blood sample averaging about 100 mL. V lost 3 bases and J 6 bases, leaving 14 bases between the germline ends. The CDR3 covers 13 residues. CDR1 is SQVTM, CDR2 ANQGSEA, per germline.

Sequencing used naive CD4+ T cells from blood. This chain links TRBV29-1 with TRBJ1-1; D is uncertain. The clonotype originates from a woman aged 18-35 years in good health. The CDR3 sequence is CSVDRWQAAEAFF. Here the CDR3 DNA reads TGCAGCGTTGACAGGTGGCAGGCTGCTGAAGCTTTCTTT.